Below, 27 T cell receptor beta chains from the same sample are listed, as sequenced in a study of control samples from healthy donors and cancer patients. Measured with immunoSEQ multiplex PCR; TCRdb has only the in-frame clones, and not every one. The data contain tens of thousands of clones, less than 95% of them singletons. Sequencing was performed on PBMCs. The receptors stem from a woman in her forties with head and neck cancer.

The CDR3 loop is CASSEGQGNEKLFF. The CDR3 DNA follows: TGTGCCAGTAGTGAGGGACAGGGCAATGAAAAACTGTTTTTT. The chain recombines TRBV19 with TRBJ1-4; TRBD1 matches at 9 bases. CDR3 length equals 14 residues. The V gene end was trimmed by 5 bases and the J gene end by 5 bases; junction bases not matched to a gene: 3. The germline gives CDR1 LNHDA, CDR2 SQIVND (reference sequence).

The CDR3 sequence is CASSHEIHGESTQYF. CDR3 DNA sequence: TGTGCCAGCAGCCATGAAATACACGGCGAATCGACGCAGTATTTT. The chain employs TRBV3-1 (or the pseudogene TRBV3-2) and TRBJ2-3; no reliable D call. V lost 3 bases, J lost 9 bases, and 19 bases lay in between. The germline V gene encodes CDR1 LGHDT and CDR2 YNNKEL (reference sequence). This CDR3 contains 15 residues.

The chain links TRBV25-1 to TRBJ2-4; perhaps TRBD1 as D (6 bases). Germline CDR1 is MGHDK and CDR2 is SYGVNS. V was cut by 7 bases and J by 9 bases, with 16 bases left in between. The length of the CDR3 is 13 residues. CDR3 bases: TGTGCCAGCACGAGCCCGGGACAAAGCATTCAGTACTTC. Protein sequence: CASTSPGQSIQYF.

This sequence joins TRBV6-1 and TRBJ1-6, with no clear D. V lost 2 bases and J 2 bases, leaving 4 bases between the germline ends. Per the germline V gene, CDR1 is MNHNS and CDR2 is SASEGT. The CDR3 extends over 14 amino acids. Here the CDR3 reads CASSEFAYNSPLHF. CDR3 sequence (DNA): TGTGCCAGCAGTGAATTTGCCTATAATTCACCCCTCCACTTT.

This chain connects TRBV28 to TRBJ1-1; D gene uncertain. The CDR3 runs 17 residues. Germline-derived CDR1 and CDR2 are MDHEN and SYDVKM. Trimming shortened V by 1 base and J by 1 base, and 16 bases separated the two germline ends. In nucleotides, the CDR3 is TGTGCCAGCAGTTTATCCCCAGTCGGGTCGGGGAACACTGAAGCTTTCTTT. Its translation: CASSLSPVGSGNTEAFF.

In the case of this clone: A much more abundant neighbour one base away suggests this may be a read error. This same CDR3 is encoded by further DNA sequences in the sample. V and J are TRBV4-1 and TRBJ1-5, with D hard to call. Trimming took 0 bases from V and 1 from J, leaving 16 bases between them. The germline V gene has CDR1 MGHRA and CDR2 YSYEKL. The CDR3 has 18 amino acids. CDR3 protein: CASSQDIRDPWSNQPQHF. The CDR3 bases are TGCGCCAGCAGCCAAGATATTAGAGACCCCTGGAGCAATCAGCCCCAGCATTTT.

CDR3 coding DNA: TGTGCCAGCAGTACCAGACAGGGTGGCTACGAGCAGTACTTC. Protein sequence: CASSTRQGGYEQYF. The gene calls are TRBV27 and TRBJ2-7, with TRBD1 identical over 7 bases. The junction had 7 bases not matched to a gene; V was cut back by 5 bases and J by 3 bases. CDR1 is MNHEY and CDR2 is SMNVEV in the germline V gene (reference sequence). There are 14 residues in the CDR3.

The table lists this clone with a count of one. The chain combines TRBV28 with TRBJ1-2; no definite D call. CDR3 length: 12 amino acids. Germline CDR1 is MDHEN and CDR2 is SYDVKM. The V end was cut by 1 base, the J end by 8 bases, with 8 bases between. CDR3: CASSLLSGGYTF. The CDR3 nucleotides read TGTGCCAGCAGTTTATTAAGCGGGGGCTACACCTTC.

The chain has TRBV6-1 and TRBJ2-7, with 9 bases aligning to TRBD1. The CDR3 extends over 18 amino acids. V was clipped by 4 bases and J by 5 bases; unmatched bases: 18. Germline V gene sequence: CDR1 MNHNS, CDR2 SASEGT. The CDR3 loop is CASSVGSFRDRESHEQYF. CDR3 in DNA: TGTGCCAGCAGTGTAGGATCTTTCCGGGACAGGGAGTCCCACGAGCAGTACTTC.

The chain couples TRBV29-1 to TRBJ1-1; 9 bases are shared with TRBD1. This CDR3 region has 15 residues. V lost 1 base and J lost 3; bases outside the gene matches: 6. Germline loops: CDR1 SQVTM, CDR2 ANQGSEA. CDR3 bases: TGCAGCGTTGAAGGGGGACAGGGAAAGGACACTGAAGCTTTCTTT. Residues: CSVEGGQGKDTEAFF.

The chain uses TRBV6-5 and TRBJ1-1, with a weak D call TRBD1 (6 bases). This CDR3 is built from 12 residues. Germline CDR1 and CDR2: MNHEY and SVGAGI. V was shortened by 6 bases and J by 8 bases, with 13 bases between the two germline ends. This CDR3 reads CASRHTDREAFF. The CDR3 DNA is TGTGCCAGCAGGCACACAGACAGGGAAGCTTTCTTT.

The rearrangement uses TRBV9 and TRBJ2-1, with a tentative D call TRBD1 (5 bases). The ends were cut back, 0 bases at V and 5 bases at J, with 9 bases in the middle. CDR3 length equals 14 residues. Germline-derived CDR1 and CDR2 are SGDLS and YYNGEE. The CDR3 bases are TGTGCCAGCAGCGTAGAAGGGGCCCACAATGAGCAGTTCTTC. Amino acids: CASSVEGAHNEQFF.

V and J are TRBV12-5 and TRBJ1-1, with a tentative D call TRBD1 (5 bases). Germline CDR1 LGHNT, CDR2 FRNRAP. The length of the CDR3 is 19 residues. The germline V and J ends were trimmed by 0 bases and 1 base, with 21 bases remaining between them. CDR3 amino acids: CASGLVIAGGRGSNTEAFF. The CDR3 DNA sequence: TGTGCTAGTGGTTTGGTAATCGCGGGGGGACGGGGGTCGAACACTGAAGCTTTCTTT. The whole variable domain, filled in from reference TRBV12-5 and TRBJ1-1, reads DARVTQTPRHKVTEMGQEVTMRCQPILGHNTVFWYRQTMMQGLELLAYFRNRAPLDDSGMPKDRFSAEMPDATLATLKIQPSEPRDSAVYFCASGLVIAGGRGSNTEAFFGQGTRLTVV.

The chain combines TRBV11-3 with TRBJ2-1; D remains ambiguous. Trimming stripped 0 bases from V and 7 bases from J, with 7 bases between. CDR3 length equals 13 residues. Germline V gene sequence: CDR1 SGHNT, CDR2 YENEEA. The CDR3 nucleotides are TGTGCCAGCAGCTTAGAAATGGGGAATGAGCAGTTCTTC. Its protein product is CASSLEMGNEQFF.

The chain links TRBV6-5 to TRBJ1-3; D is ambiguous. Germline assignment: CDR1 MNHEY and CDR2 SVGAGI. This CDR3 has 15 residues. Trimming cost V 1 base and J 0 bases, with 7 bases left between them. CDR3 sequence reads: CASSYFGASGNTIYF. CDR3 nucleotide sequence: TGTGCCAGCAGTTACTTCGGAGCCTCTGGAAACACCATATATTTT.

The chain combines TRBV5-4 with TRBJ1-1, with TRBD1 identical over 7 bases. CDR1 and CDR2 from the germline V gene are SGHNT and YYREEE (reference sequence). Losses at the gene ends were 4 bases for V and 4 bases for J; bases not matched to a gene: 10. CDR3 length equals 15 residues. In DNA, the CDR3 is TGTGCCAGCAGCGCAACAGGGGAAGGCTCCACTGAAGCTTTCTTT. Its protein is CASSATGEGSTEAFF.

DNA for the CDR3: TGCGCCAGCAGCCGGGGAGTGGAGTCCCCTGAAGCTTTCTTT. It encodes CASSRGVESPEAFF. The chain carries TRBV5-1 and TRBJ1-1; no clear D gene. From germline, CDR1 is SGHRS and CDR2 YFSETQ. The CDR3 loop spans 14 amino acids. V lost 4 bases, J lost 6 bases, and 16 bases lay in between.

The chain recombines TRBV30 with TRBJ1-2; unclear D gene. This CDR3 comprises 13 residues. Trimming cost V 3 bases and J 0 bases, with 8 bases left between them. Germline V gives CDR1 GTSNPN, CDR2 SVGIG (reference sequence). CDR3 nucleotides: TGTGCCTGGAGCAAAACGGCTAACTATGGCTACACCTTC. It yields the protein CAWSKTANYGYTF.

The gene calls are TRBV5-4 and TRBJ2-7; D may match TRBD1 or TRBD2 (6 bases each). CDR3 size: 15 residues. The germline V and J ends were trimmed by 2 bases and 3 bases, with 15 bases remaining between them. Looked up from germline, CDR1 is SGHNT and CDR2 is YYREEE (reference sequence). The CDR3 DNA sequence: TGTGCCAGCAGCTTAGTATCCGGGGGCAACTACGAGCAGTACTTC. This translates into CASSLVSGGNYEQYF.

This sequence joins TRBV21-1 and TRBJ2-2; no check of the table's D call, TRBD1, against the DNA was made. TRBV21-1 is a documented pseudogene. The CDR3 consists of 16 residues. CDR3 loop: CASTPLRDKNTGELFF. CDR3 coding DNA: TGTGCCAGCACCCCCCTCCGGGACAAAAACACCGGGGAGCTGTTTTTT.

The V gene is TRBV7-2, the J gene TRBJ1-1, with a possible D match to TRBD1 (6 bases). Germline loops: CDR1 SGHTA, CDR2 FQGNSA. V lost 3 bases to trimming and J lost 7 bases, with 12 bases between them. This CDR3 has 13 residues. CDR3 sequence: CASSLNRVREAFF. As DNA, the CDR3 is TGTGCCAGCAGCTTGAACAGGGTGCGTGAAGCTTTCTTT. Full variable domain (remainder filled in from reference TRBV7-2 and TRBJ1-1): GAGVSQSPSNKVTEKGKDVELRCDPISGHTALYWYRQSLGQGLEFLIYFQGNSAPDKSGLPSDRFSAERTGGSVSTLTIQRTQQEDSAVYLCASSLNRVREAFFGQGTRLTVV.

This chain connects TRBV29-1 to TRBJ1-5; no clear D. The V gene lost 4 bases and the J gene lost 3 bases, with 7 bases spanning the gap. The germline V gene has CDR1 SQVTM and CDR2 ANQGSEA. The CDR3 consists of 12 residues. CDR3 loop: CSVGSTNQPQHF. CDR3 coding DNA: TGCAGCGTTGGTAGTACCAATCAGCCCCAGCATTTT.

This chain connects TRBV6-5 to TRBJ1-4; D not resolved. CDR3 length: 14 amino acids. The V end was cut by 0 bases, the J end by 7 bases, with 9 bases between. Germline CDR1 MNHEY, CDR2 SVGAGI. The CDR3 is CASSYSGGSEKLFF. The CDR3 bases are TGTGCCAGCAGTTACTCGGGAGGGTCTGAAAAACTGTTTTTT.

The CDR3 here is CASSRWSEQFF. The DNA of the CDR3 is TGTGCCAGCAGCCGCTGGAGTGAGCAGTTCTTC. V is TRBV3-1 (or the pseudogene TRBV3-2) and J is TRBJ2-1; D is ambiguous. The CDR3 is made up of 11 amino acids. V gave up 4 bases and J gave up 9 bases, with 7 bases separating them. The germline gives CDR1 LGHDT, CDR2 YNNKEL (reference sequence).

V is TRBV28 and J is TRBJ2-1; D is possibly TRBD1 or TRBD2 (5 bases each). The CDR3 runs to 16 residues. CDR1 is MDHEN, CDR2 SYDVKM, per germline. Trimming took off 4 bases at V and 6 bases at J, with 19 bases between the two ends. CDR3 in DNA: TGTGCCAGCAGTTCCCTGGGACCCAGGATGGGCAATGAGCAGTTCTTC. This encodes CASSSLGPRMGNEQFF.

The chain couples TRBV5-1 to TRBJ2-1; TRBD1 might be the D (5 bases). This CDR3 comprises 15 residues. Per the germline V gene, CDR1 is SGHRS and CDR2 is YFSETQ. V was clipped by 0 bases and J by 4 bases, with 11 bases between them. The CDR3: CASSLDGQGYNEQFF. The CDR3 coding sequence is TGCGCCAGCAGCTTGGATGGACAAGGGTACAATGAGCAGTTCTTC.

This chain joins TRBV3-1 (or the pseudogene TRBV3-2) and TRBJ1-2; 7 nucleotides agree with TRBD1. This CDR3 comprises 14 residues. Germline V gene data show CDR1 as LGHDT and CDR2 as YNNKEL (reference sequence). Unmatched junction bases numbered 1, after V lost 3 bases and J lost 0 bases. Here the CDR3 DNA reads TGTGCCAGCAGCCAGGGGACAGCTAACTATGGCTACACCTTC. This gives the protein CASSQGTANYGYTF.